The T cell receptor beta chain described here comes from a study of identical twins. TCRdb reprocessed the 5' RACE reads with MiXCR, giving one entry per CDR3 protein. There are about 300,000 distinct CDR3 sequences in the sample; around 12% occur only once, and around 7.8% lies in the top ten. This clonotype was seen a handful of times. Germline V gene data show CDR1 as LNHNV and CDR2 as YYDKDF (reference sequence). The V end was cut by 4 bases, the J end by 0 bases, with 10 bases between. The CDR3 is 14 amino acids. The same sample was also used in a study of yellow fever vaccine responses in identical twins.

This rearrangement joins TRBV15 to TRBJ2-7; no firm D call. Sequenced input: CD8+ T cells sorted from blood. The sequence was collected from a woman between 18 and 29 years old in good health. The CDR3 protein is CATSTLVHSYEQYF. DNA of the CDR3: TGTGCCACCAGCACCTTAGTCCACTCCTACGAGCAGTACTTC.